This T cell receptor beta chain originates from a study of blood T cell repertoires in COVID-19. The wider study: T cells, B-cell-depleted T cells, or PBMCs supplied cDNA or gDNA.

Repertoires were generated with immunoSEQ multiplex PCR, while TCRdb's copy carries only in-frame clones and drops some. Among some 510,000 clones listed, around 87% were seen once. Participants were placed into cohorts based on the clinical history they reported. Among Cohort 3 donors, those recovered had two negative PCRs, clearance, or symptom resolution. V was clipped by 5 bases and J by 4 bases, with 9 bases between them. CDR3 size: 13 residues. In germline, CDR1 is PRHDT, CDR2 FYEKMQ (reference sequence). This TCR came from a woman aged 40 to 49 who had recovered from COVID-19. The chain links TRBV13 to TRBJ2-1, with no clear D. The sample was PBMCs or T cells enriched from blood (not recorded which). The DNA of the CDR3 is TGTGCCAGCAGCCCCCCCCGTTACAATGAGCAGTTCTTC. Residues: CASSPPRYNEQFF. The variable domain in full, with the rest retrieved from reference TRBV13 and TRBJ2-1, is AAGVIQSPRHLIKEKRETATLKCYPIPRHDTVYWYQQGPGQDPQFLISFYEKMQSDKGSIPDRFSAQQFSDYHSELNMSSLELGDSALYFCASSPPRYNEQFFGPGTRLTVL.